This TCR beta chain was observed in a study of OX40 agonist ivuxolimab in advanced cancers. The J segment lost 4 bases and the V segment lost 0 bases, leaving 6 bases of the junction unmatched. The CDR3 has 17 amino acids. Germline CDR1 and CDR2: SGDLS and YYNGEE. Profiled with immunoSEQ multiplex PCR; TCRdb holds only in-frame clones, not every one. The repertoire holds about 100,000 clones, approximately 90% seen once, with roughly 0.64% in the top ten. The gene calls are TRBV9 and TRBJ2-2, with 10 positions matching TRBD2. The sequence derives from an adult with an advanced solid tumor such as melanoma, head and neck, liver or kidney cancer. This sample comprised CD4+ or CD8+ T cells sorted from blood, obtained in a trial of the OX40 agonist ivuxolimab. CDR3 residues: CASSVGLAGAVTGELFF. CDR3 bases: TGTGCCAGCAGCGTAGGGCTAGCGGGAGCGGTCACCGGGGAGCTGTTTTTT.